Sequencing of this TCR beta chain was carried out in a study of blood T cell repertoires in COVID-19. Ages ranged from about 18 to 89 years, with residence in approximately 25 US areas. Participants had their cohort set by participant-reported clinical history. Each recovered donor of Cohort 3 presented with two negative PCRs, clearance, or symptom resolution. The CDR3 contains 15 residues. The V gene lost 5 bases and the J gene lost 9 bases, with 17 bases spanning the gap. Germline assignment: CDR1 MNHEY and CDR2 SMNVEV (reference sequence). In the source study's methods: Quantification of nucleated cells was approximated via reference gene primer amplification. Sequenced by immunoSEQ multiplex PCR; TCRdb stores in-frame clones only, minus some. Clone size and V and J calls were adopted from that table, with D and trimming inferred from the DNA. The sample holds 300,000 to 450,000 clones, roughly nine tenths seen once.

Sequencing was performed on PBMCs or T cells enriched from blood (not recorded which). The sequence came from a man younger than 30 who had recovered from COVID-19. The chain couples TRBV27 to TRBJ1-6; D perhaps matches TRBD1 (6 bases). CDR3 coding DNA: TGTGCCAGCAGTGCTGATCAGGGGCGAGGTTCACCCCTCCACTTT. Protein: CASSADQGRGSPLHF.